This T cell receptor beta chain emerged from a study of blood T cells in healthy people across ages. With a J-beta primer mix and a sample-barcoded 5' primer, a second PCR ran roughly 6 to 11 cycles. TCRdb used MiXCR to reprocess the 5' RACE reads, holding one entry per CDR3 protein. This sample carries about 830,000 distinct CDR3 sequences, about 59% of them seen once, and the ten largest clones take 25% to 35%. On this clonotype itself: What it binds is unknown.

Trimming pared 5 bases from V and 7 bases from J, leaving 15 bases between. Germline V gives CDR1 SGHTA, CDR2 FQGTGA. The length of the CDR3 is 14 residues. Notes on the study in general: Across the age range, TCR beta diversity per million T cells fell in a roughly linear way. Naive T cell percentage and TCR beta diversity correlated strongly. Diversity was higher, and naive CD4+ cells more numerous, in long-lived donors than in aged donors.

This chain links TRBV7-3 with TRBJ2-1, with D unresolved. This receptor was taken from a man aged 25 to 45 in good health. The specimen was blood. CDR3 nucleotides: TGTGCCAGCAGCCCATGGGCAGGAGCAAATGAGCAGTTCTTC. Translation: CASSPWAGANEQFF. The whole variable domain, remainder taken from reference TRBV7-3 and TRBJ2-1, is GAGVSQTPSNKVTEKGKYVELRCDPISGHTALYWYRQSLGQGPEFLIYFQGTGAADDSGLPNDRFFAVRPEGSVSTLKIQRTERGDSAVYLCASSPWAGANEQFFGPGTRLTVL.